A selection of T cell receptor beta chains follows, all from one sample in a study of blood T cell repertoires in COVID-19. Data came from immunoSEQ multiplex PCR; TCRdb stores just in-frame clones and leaves some out. The data contain 60,000 to 70,000 clones, around 90% of them singletons. The sequenced sample was peripheral blood. These receptors all stem from a woman at least 80 years old with active COVID-19. Both conserved end residues are part of each CDR3. The order of the fields is J gene, D gene, V gene, clone size, CDR3 DNA, CDR3 protein. A D gene is named only where the DNA matches it firmly. Clone size is stated in some rows and not others, as once, few, many or a class when expanded.

>TRBJ2-2|TRBD2|TRBV6-6|.
TGTGCCAGCACTGGACTAGCGGGGGGAGCCGGGGAGCTGTTTTTT
CASTGLAGGAGELFF
>TRBJ2-5|.|TRBV18|.
TGTGCCAGCTCACCACGGACAGATGGTTGGGCCCAGTACTTC
CASSPRTDGWAQYF
>TRBJ2-5|TRBD2|TRBV27|.
TGTGCCAGCAGTCCCCAGGGAGGGGCGATTGACAAGACCCAGTACTTC
CASSPQGGAIDKTQYF
>TRBJ2-1|TRBD2|TRBV5-1|.
TGCGCCAGCAGCTCGACGACTAGCGGGCCCGACGATCAGTTCTTC
CASSSTTSGPDDQFF
>TRBJ2-3|.|TRBV29-1|.
TGCAGCGTTGATGGGCTAGCGTCAAGCACAGATACGCAGTATTTT
CSVDGLASSTDTQYF
>TRBJ1-2|.|TRBV18|.
TGTGCCAGCTCGCCTGGACAGTTAGCTAACTATGGCTACACCTTC
CASSPGQLANYGYTF
>TRBJ1-2|TRBD1|TRBV7-2|.
TGTGCCAGCAGCACACAGGGGGGGACCTATGGCTACACCTTC
CASSTQGGTYGYTF
>TRBJ1-2|TRBD1|TRBV7-2|.
TGTGCCAGCAGCTTAAGGGGGCAGGGGAGTGGCTACACCTTC
CASSLRGQGSGYTF
>TRBJ2-2|.|TRBV6-6|once
TGTGCCAGCAGTTACTCGTTTCAAGCGGCCGGGGAGCTGTTTTTT
CASSYSFQAAGELFF
>TRBJ1-2|TRBD1|TRBV29-1|.
TGCAGCGTTCATACAGGGGGGACTGGGGGCTATGGCTACACCTTC
CSVHTGGTGGYGYTF
>TRBJ1-2|.|TRBV28|.
TGTGCCAGCAGTTTTTTAGACTATGGCTACACCTTC
CASSFLDYGYTF
>TRBJ2-7|.|TRBV19|once
TGTGCCAGTAGTATAGGGAATAGCGGCTACGAGCAGTACTTC
CASSIGNSGYEQYF
>TRBJ1-1|.|TRBV5-1|.
TGCGCCAGCAGCTTGTCCCCTCGGGGTGCGAACACTGAAGCTTTCTTT
CASSLSPRGANTEAFF
>TRBJ2-3|TRBD2|TRBV7-9|few
TGTGCCAGCAGCTTAAGGCTAGCGGGGACCACAGATACGCAGTATTTT
CASSLRLAGTTDTQYF
>TRBJ2-3|TRBD2|TRBV4-1|.
TGCGCCAGCAGCCAAGGCGGGGGGGCCTACACAGATACGCAGTATTTT
CASSQGGGAYTDTQYF
>TRBJ1-6|.|TRBV25-1|.
TGTGCCAGCAGTGAATGGGAGGGTTCACCCCTCCACTTT
CASSEWEGSPLHF
>TRBJ2-7|TRBD1|TRBV9|.
TGTGCCAGCAGCGTAGGACAGGGGGCCTACGAGCAGTACTTC
CASSVGQGAYEQYF
>TRBJ2-7|.|TRBV21-1|once
TGTGCCAGCAGCAAGAGTAGCGGGGTACCCTACGAGCAGTACTTC
CASSKSSGVPYEQYF
>TRBJ1-1|TRBD1|TRBV5-4|.
TGTGCCAGCACCTCGGACAGGGGGAAATTTTCATACACTGAAGCTTTCTTT
CASTSDRGKFSYTEAFF
>TRBJ1-5|.|TRBV28|few
TGTGCCAGCAGCCCATCCCTCAACAGTCGCAATCAGCCCCAGCATTTT
CASSPSLNSRNQPQHF
>TRBJ1-2|TRBD1|TRBV29-1|once
TGCAGCGCGGACAGGGCCACTCGGGGAGGCTACACCTTC
CSADRATRGGYTF
>TRBJ1-1|TRBD1|TRBV6-6|.
TGTGCCACCCTGGACAGGGCTTTGACTGAAGCTTTCTTT
CATLDRALTEAFF
>TRBJ2-7|.|TRBV11-2|.
TGTGCCAGCAGCCCCCTGACTAAGAGGTCCTACGAGCAGTACTTC
CASSPLTKRSYEQYF
>TRBJ2-3|TRBD2|TRBV6-5|.
TGTGCCAGCAGTTACGCTATTAGCGGGGGGGCAGATACGCAGTATTTT
CASSYAISGGADTQYF
>TRBJ1-1|TRBD1|TRBV7-6|.
TGTGCCAGCAGCTTAGCGCAGGGACAGGGAGACACTGAAGCTTTCTTT
CASSLAQGQGDTEAFF
>TRBJ2-7|.|TRBV7-2|.
TGTGCCAGCAGCTTCTCGGGACTCGAGCAGTACTTC
CASSFSGLEQYF
>TRBJ2-7|.|TRBV7-9|once
TGTGCCAGCAGCGCCGGGACAACGAGCGAGCAGTACTTC
CASSAGTTSEQYF
>TRBJ1-1|.|TRBV11-1|.
TGTGCCAGCAGCGACAGCCTGAACACTGAAGCTTTCTTT
CASSDSLNTEAFF
>TRBJ1-3|.|TRBV9|.
TGTGCCAGCAGCGCCCGACTGAATGCGGACACCATATATTTT
CASSARLNADTIYF
>TRBJ2-3|.|TRBV25-1|.
TGTGCCAGCAGTGCCGTGACTAGCACAGATACGCAGTATTTT
CASSAVTSTDTQYF